The rows below give T cell receptor beta chains drawn from one sample of a study of shared clonotypes between healthy human individuals. Profiling relied on immunoSEQ multiplex PCR, and the TCRdb table lists in-frame clones only, not all of them. The sample includes a few million clones, almost 96% of them seen just once. The sequenced sample was naive CD4+ T cells sorted from blood. All receptors derive from a man aged 18-30 years in good health. Both conserved end residues are part of each CDR3. A D gene is named only where the DNA matches it firmly.

cdr3_length	v_call	d_call	j_call	cdr3_nt	cdr3_aa
15	TRBV2	NA	TRBJ2-5	TGTGCCAGCAGTGATGCGGGTAGGGGGGAGCCGACCCAGTACTTC	CASSDAGRGEPTQYF
13	TRBV2	TRBD2	TRBJ2-3	TGTGCCAGCAGCAGGGAGGGCGCAGATACGCAGTATTTT	CASSREGADTQYF
15	TRBV5-1	TRBD1	TRBJ1-4	TGCGCCAGCAGCTTGGGGGACAGGGTAGAAGAAAAACTGTTTTTT	CASSLGDRVEEKLFF
13	TRBV28	NA	TRBJ1-6	TGTGCCAGCAACAGGGCACCTAATTCACCCCTCCACTTT	CASNRAPNSPLHF
13	TRBV2	NA	TRBJ2-7	TGTGCCAGCAGTGAAAGTCTAAGGGCCGAGCAGTACTTC	CASSESLRAEQYF
16	TRBV6-6	NA	TRBJ2-1	TGTGCCAGCACCCCCCCAGGGGGGAGCTCCTACAATGAGCAGTTCTTC	CASTPPGGSSYNEQFF
15	TRBV5-4	NA	TRBJ1-2	TGTGCCAGCAGCTTGGGGGCGGGACGGGTCTATGGCTACACCTTC	CASSLGAGRVYGYTF
14	TRBV5-1	NA	TRBJ2-7	TGCGCCAGCAGCGCTCTGCAGGGGGGCTACGAGCAGTACTTC	CASSALQGGYEQYF
15	TRBV30	NA	TRBJ1-5	TGTGCCTGGTCCCCGGGAAAAATTAGCAATCAGCCCCAGCATTTT	CAWSPGKISNQPQHF
13	TRBV19	NA	TRBJ1-1	TGTGCCAGTAGTATACTGCGGAACACTGAAGCTTTCTTT	CASSILRNTEAFF
15	TRBV18	NA	TRBJ1-6	TGTGCCAGCTCACCGTGGGGCAAGGGAAATTCACCCCTCCACTTT	CASSPWGKGNSPLHF
15	TRBV5-4	TRBD1	TRBJ1-2	TGTGCCAGCAGCGGTCCGGGACAGGGGAACTATGGCTACACCTTC	CASSGPGQGNYGYTF
16	TRBV6-5	TRBD2	TRBJ2-1	TGTGCCAGCAGTTACCGGACTAGCGGGGGATACAATGAGCAGTTCTTC	CASSYRTSGGYNEQFF
13	TRBV5-6	NA	TRBJ2-7	TGTGCCAGCAGCTTGGTCAGTTCCTACGAGCAGTACTTC	CASSLVSSYEQYF
15	TRBV10-2	NA	TRBJ2-7	TGCGCCAGCAGCGAAGGGGGACTCAGCTCCTACGAGCAGTACTTC	CASSEGGLSSYEQYF
14	TRBV10-3	NA	TRBJ2-5	TGTGCCATCAGTACCAGGGGGGCCGAGGAGACCCAGTACTTC	CAISTRGAEETQYF
19	TRBV10-1	TRBD1	TRBJ1-4	TGCGCCAGCGGACGAGAGAAAGGACAGGGGGCGGGGATATCTGAAAAACTGTTTTTT	CASGREKGQGAGISEKLFF